These 9 T cell receptor beta chains were sequenced from one sample in a study of blood T cell repertoires in COVID-19. Produced via immunoSEQ multiplex PCR; TCRdb's table is partial and in-frame only. The repertoire holds roughly 280,000 clones, with around 86% as singletons. Sequenced material: peripheral blood. The receptors here all came from a man between 18 and 35 years old with active or convalescent COVID-19.

The rearrangement links TRBV2 to TRBJ1-4, with D possibly TRBD1 on 6 matching bases. The germline V gene has CDR1 SNHLY and CDR2 FYNNEI. V lost 9 bases to trimming and J lost 6 bases, with 14 bases between them. This CDR3 contains 13 residues. CDR3 protein: CASKRGGDEKLFF. The CDR3 bases are TGTGCCAGTAAGAGGGGGGGTGATGAAAAACTGTTTTTT.

The chain combines TRBV6-5 with TRBJ2-5; 11 nucleotides line up with TRBD2. V lost 5 bases and J lost 5; bases outside the gene matches: 7. This CDR3 spans 15 amino acids. From germline, CDR1 is MNHEY and CDR2 SVGAGI. In DNA, the CDR3 is TGTGCCAGCAGTAGCACTAGCGGGGGAGGGGAGACCCAGTACTTC. Its translation: CASSSTSGGGETQYF.

The count of this clone is one. This chain uses TRBV11-2 with TRBJ2-5, with 7 bases fitting TRBD2. Per germline, CDR1 SGHAT and CDR2 FQNNGV. The length of the CDR3 is 15 residues. The ends lost 2 bases at V and 7 bases at J; junction bases unmatched: 10. CDR3 region: CASSLMGRGVGTQYF. Written as DNA, the CDR3 is TGTGCCAGCAGCTTAATGGGACGGGGGGTTGGGACCCAGTACTTC.

V usage is TRBV5-4 and J usage is TRBJ2-1; maybe TRBD2 (6 bases). This CDR3 region has 16 residues. Germline V CDR1 and CDR2: SGHNT, YYREEE (reference sequence). Trimming took 3 bases from V and 2 from J, leaving 15 bases between them. CDR3 residues: CASSSSGGRPYNEQFF. The CDR3, as DNA: TGTGCCAGCAGCTCCTCCGGGGGTCGGCCCTACAATGAGCAGTTCTTC.

The rearrangement joins TRBV15 to TRBJ2-6; 9 bases match TRBD1. This CDR3 region has 16 residues. After removal of 6 bases from V and 2 bases from J, the junction contained 5 bases not matched to a gene. Germline CDR1 is LNHNV and CDR2 is YYDKDF (reference sequence). The CDR3 protein is CATSPRQGAGANVLTF. The CDR3 DNA reads TGTGCCACCAGTCCACGACAGGGGGCTGGGGCCAACGTCCTGACTTTC. Full variable domain (rest looked up from reference TRBV15 and TRBJ2-6): DAMVIQNPRYQVTQFGKPVTLSCSQTLNHNVMYWYQQKSSQAPKLLFHYYDKDFNNEADTPDNFQSRRPNTSFCFLDIRSPGLGDTAMYLCATSPRQGAGANVLTFGAGSRLTVL.

Written as DNA, the CDR3 is TGCGCCAGCAGCATTAATCCGGGACTAGCGGGAGTTATCCGGGAGCTGTTTTTT. It translates to CASSINPGLAGVIRELFF. The V call is TRBV5-1, the J call TRBJ2-2, with TRBD2 identical over 14 bases. Germline assignment: CDR1 SGHRS and CDR2 YFSETQ. The junction had 14 bases not matched to a gene; V was cut back by 4 bases and J by 9 bases. This CDR3 is built from 18 residues.

The V call is TRBV2, the J call TRBJ1-6; D ambiguous. Germline-derived CDR1 and CDR2 are SNHLY and FYNNEI. The V end lost 10 bases, the J end lost 6 bases, and 13 bases lay between the germline ends. This CDR3 is built from 13 residues. In DNA, the CDR3 is TGTGCCATTAGTCCTACCCTTAATTCACCCCTCCACTTT. Translating gives CAISPTLNSPLHF.

The V and J genes are TRBV5-1 and TRBJ1-4; D gene unclear. V shed 2 bases and J shed 0 bases, with 20 bases lying between them. Germline V CDR1 and CDR2: SGHRS, YFSETQ. The CDR3 spans 19 residues. Here the CDR3 reads CASSFNPQARGATNEKLFF. The CDR3 nucleotides are TGCGCCAGCAGCTTCAACCCTCAGGCCCGCGGGGCAACTAATGAAAAACTGTTTTTT. The whole variable domain, remainder taken from reference TRBV5-1 and TRBJ1-4, is KAGVTQTPRYLIKTRGQQVTLSCSPISGHRSVSWYQQTPGQGLQFLFEYFSETQRNKGNFPGRFSGRQFSNSRSEMNVSTLELGDSALYLCASSFNPQARGATNEKLFFGSGTQLSVL.

This chain links TRBV2 with TRBJ1-1; D ambiguous. There are 13 residues in the CDR3. Deletions cut 3 bases from V and 4 bases from J, with 9 bases between. In germline, CDR1 is SNHLY, CDR2 FYNNEI. CDR3 bases: TGTGCCAGCAGTGAGCAGGCGCTCACTGAAGCTTTCTTT. It translates to CASSEQALTEAFF. The variable domain in full, with the rest retrieved from reference TRBV2 and TRBJ1-1, is EPEVTQTPSHQVTQMGQEVILRCVPISNHLYFYWYRQILGQKVEFLVSFYNNEISEKSEIFDDQFSVERPDGSNFTLKIRSTKLEDSAMYFCASSEQALTEAFFGQGTRLTVV.